The source of this TCR beta chain is a study of long-term antiretroviral therapy in people with HIV. An immunoSEQ assay, version v3.0, was performed at survey level. Produced via immunoSEQ multiplex PCR; TCRdb's table is partial and in-frame only. Of 30,000 to 35,000 clones in the sample, approximately 74% are singletons; the top ten hold 3% to 4%. The CDR3 runs 14 residues. Germline CDR1 reads SGHAT; CDR2 reads FQNNGV. V was clipped by 5 bases and J by 3 bases, with 14 bases between them. The chain uses TRBV11-2 and TRBJ2-7; D ambiguous. This TCR was recovered from a man aged 45-65 years with HIV. The sequencing used unsorted PBMCs, collected 3 years after starting antiretroviral therapy. This chain's CDR3 is CASSPIKGFYEQYF. The CDR3 bases are TGTGCCAGCAGCCCAATCAAGGGCTTCTACGAGCAGTACTTC.